This T cell receptor (beta chain) came from a study of T cells in Graves' hyperthyroidism and ophthalmopathy. Stable Graves' hyperthyroidism meant no ophthalmopathy progression within 18 months. Patients with uncontrolled infections, other autoimmune diseases, pregnancy or lactation were excluded. Study-wide results and caveats: The model identified upcoming ophthalmopathy a median approximately 6.4 months ahead of onset.

This clonotype has ten or more counts. The antigen is not known. Using RNA transcripts as the source, TCR beta CDR3 regions were amplified. HTBI primers were employed in a first-round RT-PCR of the TCR CDR3. TCRdb recomputed calls from the multiplex PCR reads with MiXCR, one row per CDR3 protein. There are 550,000 to 600,000 distinct CDR3 sequences in the sample; 16% occur only once, and more than 15% lies in the top ten. The sample comprised blood. The receptor's source is a woman between 18 and 30 years old with Graves' hyperthyroidism.

CDR3 in amino acids: CASSQAQGAGTEAFF. As DNA, the CDR3 is TGTGCCAGCAGCCAAGCTCAGGGGGCCGGCACTGAAGCTTTCTTT. The rearrangement links TRBV3-1 to TRBJ1-1; 8 positions agree with TRBD1. The germline V gene has CDR1 LGHDT and CDR2 YNNKEL (reference sequence). The trim removed 1 base at V and 4 bases at J, leaving 5 bases unmatched. The length of the CDR3 is 15 residues.